The next 31 T cell receptor beta chains were all read from a single sample in a study of T cell responses to AZD1222 COVID-19 vaccine (dated by TCRdb to the early 2020s). The library relied on the immunoSEQ multiplex PCR assay. Here the immuneACCESS table is served through TCRdb, limited to in-frame sequences with V and J called. Missing clones are a known gap in these copies; in checked studies unresolved V genes cover under half, and the rest lacks a known reason. The sample table records 150,000 to 200,000 clones; around 88% of these occur just once. Together, the top ten hold more than 9% of the sample. In light of the paper, this sample's time point label describes: about 28 days (+/-7) after the second vaccine dose. The material was peripheral blood, obtained 28 days after the second AZD1222 dose. These receptors originate from an adult who received the AZD1222 COVID-19 vaccine.

The chain employs TRBV13 and TRBJ2-7; D is possibly TRBD1 (5 bases). The CDR3 has 17 residues. Per the germline V gene, CDR1 is PRHDT and CDR2 is FYEKMQ (reference sequence). V was clipped by 0 bases and J by 0 bases, with 15 bases between them. DNA of the CDR3: TGTGCCAGCAGCTTAGGGGGCCCAGGGCAAAGCTCCTACGAGCAGTACTTC. This gives the protein CASSLGGPGQSSYEQYF.

This clone was seen a single time. The chain links TRBV6-6 to TRBJ2-2, with 12 bases fitting TRBD2. This CDR3 contains 17 residues. Looked up from germline, CDR1 is MNHNY and CDR2 is SVGAGI (reference sequence). The V and J ends lost 8 bases and 4 bases, in that order; junction bases with no gene match: 11. CDR3 sequence: CASCPGLAGGRTGELFF. The CDR3 DNA reads as TGTGCCAGCTGTCCCGGGCTAGCGGGGGGGCGCACCGGGGAGCTGTTTTTT.

The V gene is TRBV7-9, the J gene TRBJ2-5; no definite D call. CDR1 is SEHNR, CDR2 FQNEAQ, per germline (reference sequence). This CDR3 contains 14 residues. V was pared by 5 bases and J by 4 bases, with 14 bases between. For the CDR3, the DNA is TGTGCCAGCAGCCCCTTGGTCACCCCAGAGACCCAGTACTTC. Translation gives CASSPLVTPETQYF.

The chain joins TRBV5-6 to TRBJ1-4, with 7 bases matching TRBD1. CDR3 length equals 16 residues. The V gene end was trimmed by 4 bases and the J gene end by 3 bases; junction bases not matched to a gene: 9. Per the germline V gene, CDR1 is SGHDT and CDR2 is YYEEEE. CDR3 nucleotides: TGTGCCAGCAGCCTCAGAGGGGGCAGGGCTAATGAAAAACTGTTTTTT. It codes for CASSLRGGRANEKLFF. The full variable domain, with the rest looked up from reference TRBV5-6 and TRBJ1-4, is DAGVTQSPTHLIKTRGQQVTLRCSPKSGHDTVSWYQQALGQGPQFIFQYYEEEERQRGNFPDRFSGHQFPNYSSELNVNALLLGDSALYLCASSLRGGRANEKLFFGSGTQLSVL.

This clone was detected only once. The chain is built from TRBV12-3 or TRBV12-4 and TRBJ1-2, with 7 bases aligning to TRBD1. The J segment lost 5 bases and the V segment lost 5 bases, leaving 5 bases of the junction unmatched. The CDR3 is 13 amino acids. The CDR3 reads CASSDDRVYGYTF. CDR3 DNA: TGTGCCAGCAGTGACGACAGGGTTTATGGCTACACCTTC.

The genes are TRBV6-6 and TRBJ2-1; TRBD1 agrees at 8 bases. The ends lost 4 bases at V and 6 bases at J; junction bases unmatched: 8. This CDR3 contains 15 residues. Germline V gene data show CDR1 as MNHNY and CDR2 as SVGAGI (reference sequence). CDR3 region: CASSSLPDRGNEQFF. The CDR3 DNA sequence: TGTGCCAGCAGTTCTCTGCCAGACAGGGGCAATGAGCAGTTCTTC.

This clone was counted a few times. The chain has TRBV14 and TRBJ2-1, with D perhaps TRBD1 or TRBD2 (5 bases each). This CDR3 comprises 17 residues. Per germline, CDR1 SGHDN and CDR2 FVKESK. V lost 0 bases and J 4 bases, leaving 16 bases between the germline ends. The CDR3 sequence is CASSQDPALGGYNEQFF. CDR3 DNA sequence: TGTGCCAGCAGCCAAGATCCGGCGCTTGGGGGATACAATGAGCAGTTCTTC.

The chain links TRBV5-8 to TRBJ2-7; D assignment may be TRBD1 or TRBD2 (6 bases each). The V end lost 4 bases, the J end lost 2 bases, and 16 bases lay between the germline ends. CDR3 length equals 15 residues. Germline V gene sequence: CDR1 SGHTS, CDR2 YDEGEE. The CDR3 DNA follows: TGTGCCAGCAGCCCAAGGGGGGCGATCCCCTACGAGCAGTACTTC. Protein product: CASSPRGAIPYEQYF.

The chain employs TRBV6-2 or TRBV6-3 and TRBJ2-2; 8 nucleotides align to TRBD2. CDR1 is MNHEY and CDR2 is SVGEGT in the germline V gene. The CDR3 length is 17 residues. Trimming removed 5 bases from V and 3 bases from J; junction bases left unmatched: 11. CDR3 sequence reads: CASSHNLVGGDTGELFF. In DNA form, the CDR3 reads TGTGCCAGCAGTCATAACCTTGTCGGGGGGGACACCGGGGAGCTGTTTTTT.

This chain uses TRBV6-4 with TRBJ1-2; 9 bases line up with TRBD1. The CDR3 covers 16 residues. Germline values: CDR1 MRHNA, CDR2 SNTAGT. J gave up 5 bases and V 7 bases, and 14 bases lay outside the gene matches. CDR3 bases: TGTGCCAGCATTTTGACAGGGGGTACTGTTAAGTATGGCTACACCTTC. It yields the protein CASILTGGTVKYGYTF.

CDR3 nucleotides: TGTGCCAGCAGCTTCCTTCGGGTTGATACGCAGTATTTT. It codes for CASSFLRVDTQYF. The rearrangement joins TRBV7-9 to TRBJ2-3, with D unresolved. This CDR3 contains 13 residues. The V gene lost 3 bases and the J gene lost 6 bases, with 10 bases spanning the gap. CDR1 SEHNR and CDR2 FQNEAQ come from the germline V gene (reference sequence).

CDR3 loop: CASSMRFRAGGQPQHF. DNA for the CDR3: TGTGCCAGTAGTATGAGATTCAGGGCAGGAGGGCAGCCCCAGCATTTT. The chain recombines TRBV19 with TRBJ1-5; D is perhaps TRBD1 (5 bases). This CDR3 is built from 16 residues. V was clipped by 3 bases and J by 7 bases, with 19 bases between them. CDR1 is LNHDA, CDR2 SQIVND, per germline (reference sequence).

The chain couples TRBV4-1 to TRBJ1-2; D gene uncertain. Trimming removed 4 bases at V and 5 bases at J, with 20 bases between. This CDR3 is built from 16 residues. Germline V gene data show CDR1 as MGHRA and CDR2 as YSYEKL. CDR3 region: CASSPESSGFRYGYTF. The CDR3, as DNA: TGCGCCAGCAGCCCAGAAAGTTCAGGATTCCGTTATGGCTACACCTTC.

This chain uses TRBV2 with TRBJ2-7; 10 bases align to TRBD2. This CDR3 contains 15 residues. Germline V lookup: CDR1 SNHLY, CDR2 FYNNEI. V gave up 3 bases and J gave up 0 bases; unmatched junction bases: 2. As DNA, the CDR3 is TGTGCCAGCAGTGACCAGCGGGGGGGCTCCTACGAGCAGTACTTC. Translation gives CASSDQRGGSYEQYF.

This chain links TRBV27 with TRBJ1-1; 8 nucleotides match TRBD1. The CDR3 loop spans 16 amino acids. CDR1 is MNHEY, CDR2 SMNVEV, per germline (reference sequence). The trim removed 4 bases at V and 4 bases at J, leaving 11 bases unmatched. The CDR3 reads CASSYLTGAGLTEAFF. CDR3 sequence (DNA): TGTGCCAGCAGTTACTTGACAGGGGCCGGGCTCACTGAAGCTTTCTTT.

The chain has TRBV28 and TRBJ2-3; D is possibly TRBD1 or TRBD2 (6 bases each). V was clipped by 3 bases and J by 0 bases, with 19 bases between them. From germline, CDR1 is MDHEN and CDR2 SYDVKM. The CDR3 length is 18 residues. The CDR3 DNA reads as TGTGCCAGCAGTTTCTCCCTGGGGGCGGGGCCTAGCACAGATACGCAGTATTTT. Translated: CASSFSLGAGPSTDTQYF.

The CDR3 is CAWRIAGGLVEQFF. CDR3 in DNA: TGTGCCTGGAGAATAGCGGGGGGGCTAGTTGAGCAGTTCTTC. The rearrangement uses TRBV30 and TRBJ2-1; TRBD2 matches 11 bases. Per germline, CDR1 GTSNPN and CDR2 SVGIG (reference sequence). The CDR3 runs to 14 residues. V was pared by 3 bases and J by 9 bases, with 7 bases of the junction left unmatched.

The chain couples TRBV10-3 to TRBJ2-2; TRBD2 matches 8 bases. Germline V lookup: CDR1 ENHRY, CDR2 SYGVKD. There are 16 residues in the CDR3. V dropped 1 base and J dropped 2; count of bases not matched to a gene: 3. The CDR3 region is CAISELGLDNTGELFF. CDR3 DNA: TGTGCCATCAGTGAGTTGGGACTAGATAACACCGGGGAGCTGTTTTTT.

This clone was observed a single time. V gene TRBV6-5 combines with J gene TRBJ1-4; unclear D gene. This CDR3 is 15 amino acids long. V was clipped by 5 bases and J by 0 bases, with 10 bases between them. The germline gives CDR1 MNHEY, CDR2 SVGAGI. DNA for the CDR3: TGTGCCAGCAGTCCCCAGTATGCAACTAATGAAAAACTGTTTTTT. It yields the protein CASSPQYATNEKLFF.

CDR3 protein: CASSLNPGTRGDEQYF. CDR3 in DNA: TGTGCCAGCAGCTTAAACCCCGGGACTAGGGGCGACGAGCAGTACTTC. The chain is built from TRBV11-1 and TRBJ2-7; 8 bases are shared with TRBD2. Germline CDR1 reads SGHAT; CDR2 reads FQDESV (reference sequence). The CDR3 has 16 amino acids. V gave up 2 bases and J gave up 5 bases; unmatched junction bases: 11.

The rearrangement uses TRBV11-2 and TRBJ2-2; D might be TRBD2 (6 bases). CDR3 length: 16 amino acids. Germline V gene data show CDR1 as SGHAT and CDR2 as FQNNGV. V lost 5 bases to trimming and J lost 5 bases, with 18 bases between them. The CDR3 DNA is TGTGCCAGCAGCCTATGGAGGGGATGGTTGACCGGGGAGCTGTTTTTT. It yields the protein CASSLWRGWLTGELFF.

This chain uses TRBV2 with TRBJ2-1; D is uncertain. The V and J ends lost 3 bases and 4 bases respectively, with 1 base between them. CDR1 is SNHLY, CDR2 FYNNEI, per germline. CDR3 length: 11 amino acids. The CDR3 loop is CASSEYNEQFF. The CDR3, as DNA: TGTGCCAGCAGTGAGTACAATGAGCAGTTCTTC.

The V and J genes are TRBV3-1 (or the pseudogene TRBV3-2) and TRBJ1-2; D not resolved. The CDR3 spans 13 residues. V shed 2 bases and J shed 3 bases, with 7 bases lying between them. Germline lookup yields CDR1 LGHDT and CDR2 YNNKEL (reference sequence). The CDR3 loop is CASSQCGDYGYTF. In DNA form, the CDR3 reads TGTGCCAGCAGCCAATGTGGTGACTATGGCTACACCTTC.

This chain uses TRBV18 with TRBJ1-1; the match to TRBD1 covers 7 bases. Germline values: CDR1 KGHSH, CDR2 LQKENI. V gave up 5 bases and J gave up 4 bases; unmatched junction bases: 4. The length of the CDR3 is 13 residues. CDR3 nucleotides: TGTGCCAGCTCAGGGCAGGGGGGCACTGAAGCTTTCTTT. Translated: CASSGQGGTEAFF.

V gene TRBV10-3 combines with J gene TRBJ1-1; 9 bases align to TRBD1. Germline V gives CDR1 ENHRY, CDR2 SYGVKD. This CDR3 contains 15 residues. Germline trimming cut 7 bases from V and 1 base from J; bases unmatched to any gene: 7. CDR3 sequence reads: CAIMGQGVGNTEAFF. For the CDR3, the DNA is TGTGCCATCATGGGACAGGGTGTAGGGAACACTGAAGCTTTCTTT.

In DNA, the CDR3 is TGCAGCGTTGGACAGAACACAGATACGCAGTATTTT. It encodes CSVGQNTDTQYF. The chain recombines TRBV29-1 with TRBJ2-3; D is possibly TRBD1 (5 bases). The V and J ends lost 4 bases and 2 bases respectively, with 7 bases between them. The CDR3 is 12 residues long. Germline CDR1 and CDR2: SQVTM and ANQGSEA.

This chain joins TRBV9 and TRBJ2-7, with 7 bases that match TRBD1. Germline values: CDR1 SGDLS, CDR2 YYNGEE. Losses at the gene ends were 0 bases for V and 4 bases for J; bases not matched to a gene: 4. The CDR3 extends over 14 amino acids. As DNA, the CDR3 is TGTGCCAGCAGCGTAGGTAACAGGGGTTACGAGCAGTACTTC. As protein: CASSVGNRGYEQYF. Drawing the rest from reference TRBV9 and TRBJ2-7, the complete variable domain is DSGVTQTPKHLITATGQRVTLRCSPRSGDLSVYWYQQSLDQGLQFLIQYYNGEERAKGNILERFSAQQFPDLHSELNLSSLELGDSALYFCASSVGNRGYEQYFGPGTRLTVT.

The gene calls are TRBV20-1 and TRBJ2-1; 8 bases fit TRBD1. The ends lost 3 bases at V and 3 bases at J; junction bases unmatched: 1. The CDR3 is 13 residues long. Per the germline V gene, CDR1 is DFQATT and CDR2 is SNEGSKA (reference sequence). The CDR3 DNA is TGCAGTGCTAGTACAGGGGGCTACAATGAGCAGTTCTTC. Residues: CSASTGGYNEQFF.

This chain links TRBV9 with TRBJ1-4; a weak D match, TRBD1 (6 bases). This CDR3 is built from 16 residues. Trimming removed 0 bases at V and 7 bases at J, with 16 bases between. Looked up from germline, CDR1 is SGDLS and CDR2 is YYNGEE. The CDR3 spells CASSVGVGGAGEKLFF. The CDR3 coding sequence is TGTGCCAGCAGCGTAGGTGTAGGGGGAGCTGGTGAAAAACTGTTTTTT.

The CDR3 reads CASSRGQGDTGELFF. The DNA for the CDR3 is TGTGCCAGCAGCCGAGGACAGGGAGACACCGGGGAGCTGTTTTTT. This chain links TRBV7-9 with TRBJ2-2, with TRBD1 matching over 8 bases. V was pared by 5 bases and J by 3 bases, with 5 bases of the junction left unmatched. The CDR3 consists of 15 residues. CDR1 is SEHNR and CDR2 is FQNEAQ in the germline V gene (reference sequence). Complete variable domain (other parts from reference TRBV7-9 and TRBJ2-2): DTGVSQNPRHKITKRGQNVTFRCDPISEHNRLYWYRQTLGQGPEFLTYFQNEAQLEKSRLLSDRFSAERPKGSFSTLEIQRTEQGDSAMYLCASSRGQGDTGELFFGEGSRLTVL.

CDR3 bases: TGTGCTAGTGCCGACGGGACTAGCGGGGGGGCGCGTACCGGGGAGCTGTTTTTT. This codes for CASADGTSGGARTGELFF. The V gene is TRBV12-5, the J gene TRBJ2-2; 16 bases line up with TRBD2. V trimming: 7 bases; J trimming: 5 bases; junction bases outside the gene matches: 10. The CDR3 has 18 amino acids. Germline V gene sequence: CDR1 LGHNT, CDR2 FRNRAP.